This T cell receptor beta chain was sequenced during a study of blood T cell repertoires in COVID-19. Study context: Sites in the United States, Italy and Spain provided acute and convalescent COVID-19 samples. PBMCs, B-cell-depleted T cells, or T cells provided the cDNA or gDNA that made up the material.

Original handling: Counts of nucleated cells, estimated from reference gene primer amplification, were obtained. Measured with immunoSEQ multiplex PCR; TCRdb has only the in-frame clones, and not every one. The D gene and trimming were derived from the DNA, and the V and J assignments and clone size from that table. Altogether just over 650,000 clones are present, more than 80% being singletons, with the ten largest covering about 0.26%. The CDR3 spans 16 residues. V lost 0 bases and J 3 bases, leaving 12 bases between the germline ends. Germline CDR1 is SGHNT and CDR2 is YYREEE (reference sequence).

This TCR derives from a woman aged 18-29 years with acute or convalescent COVID-19. Sequencing was done on a sample of peripheral blood. V and J are TRBV5-4 and TRBJ2-2; maybe TRBD2 (6 bases). This CDR3 is CASSLGGGTYTGELFF. CDR3 in DNA: TGTGCCAGCAGCTTGGGTGGGGGGACCTACACCGGGGAGCTGTTTTTT.